Each of the 10 T cell receptor beta chains below was sequenced from the same sample in a study of tumor-infiltrating lymphocytes in primary liver carcinoma (dated 2017 in TCRdb). TCRdb lists the instrument as Illumina HiSeq 2500. TCRbeta-specific cDNA was reverse-transcribed from about 520 ng total RNA using a constant-region primer and ProtoScript II reverse transcriptase. TCRbeta libraries were built with three nested multiplex PCR rounds, a slightly modified ARM-PCR procedure. Multiplex TRBV1-TRBV30 forward primers and a Cbeta reverse primer were used in the first two PCR rounds, each of which was run for around 10 cycles. Using fastp trimming at Q25 and MiXCR clonotype assembly, TCRdb reanalyzed the public sequencing data and kept in-frame beta chains. Rows with one shared CDR3 protein collapse into an entry with the most common genes and DNA. This sample is represented by hundreds of thousands of distinct CDR3 sequences; roughly 60% of them were singletons. About a sixth of the sample lies in the top ten.

Blood RNA was extracted from unsorted whole blood with TRIzol reagent; germline DNA came from the DNeasy Blood & Tissue kit. The sequenced sample was peripheral blood. The receptors were gathered from a woman younger than 45 with primary liver carcinoma and hepatitis B virus infection.

The V and J genes are TRBV12-3 or TRBV12-4 and TRBJ2-2; unclear D gene. CDR3 length: 17 residues. V lost 3 bases, J lost 4 bases, and 18 bases lay in between. CDR3 amino acids: CASSFTSPSLFTGELFF. CDR3 bases: TGTGCCAGCAGTTTTACTTCGCCCTCCCTATTCACCGGGGAGCTGTTTTTT.

Concerning this clonotype itself: This may be a read error: a much more frequent sequence differs by one nucleotide. The V call is TRBV7-9, the J call TRBJ2-7; TRBD1 might be the D (5 bases). Germline loops: CDR1 SEHNR, CDR2 FQNEAQ (reference sequence). Trimming left V 6 bases short and J 3 bases short, with 12 bases between. CDR3 length: 13 amino acids. This CDR3 reads CASSEYRLYEQYF. In DNA form, the CDR3 reads TGTGCCAGCAGTGAATACAGGCTCTACGAGCAGTACTTC.

The chain links TRBV6-6 to TRBJ2-5; no firm D call. The V end was cut by 2 bases, the J end by 8 bases, with 6 bases between. Germline V gene data show CDR1 as MNHNY and CDR2 as SVGAGI (reference sequence). The CDR3 totals 11 residues. The CDR3 DNA reads as TGTGCCAGCAGTTACGTAGATACCCAGTACTTC. Amino acid sequence: CASSYVDTQYF.

To note about this clonotype: A clone one base away is much larger, so this may be a read error. The chain is built from TRBV29-1 and TRBJ2-1, with D possibly being TRBD1 (6 bases). In germline, CDR1 is SQVTM, CDR2 ANQGSEA. The CDR3 runs to 15 residues. The V end lost 7 bases, the J end lost 1 base, and 17 bases lay between the germline ends. Here the CDR3 reads CSAELGARSYNEQFF. Here the CDR3 DNA reads TGCAGCGCTGAGCTGGGGGCGAGGTCCTACAATGAGCAGTTCTTC.

As for this clonotype: A read error is likely, as this CDR3 ends without the conserved phenylalanine or tryptophan. The V call is TRBV11-1, the J call TRBJ1-1; D remains unclear. CDR3 length equals 10 residues. Per the germline V gene, CDR1 is SGHAT and CDR2 is FQDESV (reference sequence). The CDR3 DNA follows: TGTGCCAGCGCAAACACTGGAGCTTTCATT. Protein: CASANTGAFI.

V gene TRBV12-3 or TRBV12-4 combines with J gene TRBJ1-2; D is unclear. This CDR3 spans 14 amino acids. V lost 7 bases, J lost 8 bases, and 20 bases lay in between. The CDR3 coding sequence is TGTGCCAGCAAGGTGGGGTTTGGCGTTGTGGGCTACACCTTC. This encodes CASKVGFGVVGYTF.

Of note for this clonotype: Being one base from a much bigger clone, this may be a read error. V is TRBV6-2 or TRBV6-3 and J is TRBJ2-6; TRBD1 is a possible D gene (5 bases). The CDR3 runs 17 residues. From germline, CDR1 is MNHEY and CDR2 SVGEGT. The CDR3 DNA follows: TGTGCCAGCAGTTACCGTACGACAGACTCTGGGACCAACGTCCTGACTTTC. Translating gives CASSYRTTDSGTNVLTF.

This clonotype appeared many times. The V and J genes are TRBV29-1 and TRBJ1-1; a weak D match, TRBD1 (6 bases). CDR1 is SQVTM and CDR2 is ANQGSEA in the germline V gene. The CDR3 extends over 14 amino acids. V was cut by 3 bases and J by 1 base, with 12 bases left in between. The CDR3 DNA is TGCAGCGTTGAGTTGCTGGGGGCGAACACTGAAGCTTTCTTT. It encodes CSVELLGANTEAFF.

This chain links TRBV7-8 with TRBJ2-3; D is perhaps TRBD2 (6 bases). Germline-derived CDR1 and CDR2 are SGHVS and FQNEAQ. V was cut by 8 bases and J by 3 bases, with 12 bases left in between. This CDR3 has 13 amino acids. CDR3 nucleotide sequence: TGTGCCAGCGGGGGGATTCGGACAGATACGCAGTATTTT. The encoded protein is CASGGIRTDTQYF.

This chain links TRBV10-2 with TRBJ2-5; TRBD2 agrees at 7 bases. The CDR3 totals 21 residues. CDR1 is WSHSY and CDR2 is SAAADI in the germline V gene. V lost 7 bases and J lost 3; bases outside the gene matches: 29. Here the CDR3 reads CASIGPAFMAGELLSKETQYF. The CDR3 bases are TGCGCCAGCATCGGCCCCGCGTTCATGGCGGGGGAACTACTGTCAAAAGAGACCCAGTACTTC.